The entry below describes one TCR beta chain. The data were produced by immunoSEQ multiplex PCR, yet TCRdb's version contains in-frame clones alone and is incomplete. The repertoire holds 250,000 to 300,000 clones, with 81% as singletons. Deletions cut 6 bases from V and 1 base from J, with 14 bases between. Germline V gives CDR1 SGHRS, CDR2 YFSETQ. This CDR3 has 14 amino acids. The source of the sample is a study of blood T cell repertoires in COVID-19. Turning to the study itself: Samples taken during acute and convalescent COVID-19 were collected in the United States, Italy and Spain. Nucleic acid was either cDNA or gDNA, and it came from T cells, B-cell-depleted T cells, or PBMCs.

The V and J genes are TRBV5-1 and TRBJ2-7; maybe TRBD1 (6 bases). Specimen: peripheral blood. The clonotype comes from a woman aged 55-70 years with active or convalescent COVID-19. The CDR3 reads CASKAGTLSYEQYF. As DNA, the CDR3 is TGCGCCAGCAAAGCAGGGACATTGTCCTACGAGCAGTACTTC.